This is a list of T cell receptor beta chains from one sample in a study of T cells after yellow fever vaccination. One entry per CDR3 protein, called by TCRdb with MiXCR from the 5' RACE reads. The repertoire consists of 250,000 to 400,000 distinct CDR3 sequences, with 3.5% to 4.5% occurring once and the leading ten covering approximately 19%. The source was PBMCs, collected 15 days after the yellow fever booster vaccination. The receptor source for this set is a man between 18 and 35 years old who received the YFV17D yellow fever vaccine. The CDR3 runs from the conserved cysteine through the conserved F or W. D genes are given only for firm matches. The size of a clone is reported for some rows only, either as once, few or many, or as a class for expanded clones.

>many|TRBV29-1|.|TRBJ2-4
CSVRDSGAKNIQYF
TGCAGCGTGCGGGACAGTGGGGCCAAAAACATTCAGTACTTC
>.|TRBV3-1|.|TRBJ2-2
CASSQRDRNTGELFF
TGTGCCAGCAGCCAACGAGACAGAAACACCGGGGAGCTGTTTTTT
>few|TRBV10-1|.|TRBJ2-7
CASSEPGYEQYF
TGCGCCAGCAGTGAGCCGGGCTACGAGCAGTACTTC
>few|TRBV18|.|TRBJ2-2
CASSQEIGELFF
TGTGCCAGCTCCCAGGAGATCGGGGAGCTGTTTTTT
>few|TRBV5-1|.|TRBJ1-2
CASSSRGDFYGYTF
TGCGCCAGCAGCTCCCGAGGGGACTTCTATGGCTACACCTTC
>many|TRBV5-5|TRBD2|TRBJ2-3
CASSLGLADSTDTQYF
TGTGCCAGCAGCTTGGGGCTAGCGGATAGCACAGATACGCAGTATTTT
>many|TRBV6-5|.|TRBJ2-1
CASSYTPRGAAYNEQFF
TGTGCCAGCAGTTACACCCCCCGGGGGGCCGCCTACAATGAGCAGTTCTTC
>few|TRBV7-2|TRBD1|TRBJ1-2
CASSLGQGVNYGYTF
TGTGCCAGCAGCTTAGGACAGGGTGTCAACTATGGCTACACCTTC
>few|TRBV3-1|.|TRBJ2-3
CASSLMGATDTQYF
TGTGCCAGCAGCCTCATGGGGGCAACAGATACGCAGTATTTT
>many|TRBV10-3|.|TRBJ2-6
CAIAPISGANVLTF
TGTGCCATCGCGCCCATCTCTGGGGCCAACGTCCTGACTTTC
>many|TRBV20-1|.|TRBJ1-5
CSARIDGNQPQHF
TGCAGTGCTAGAATTGATGGCAATCAGCCCCAGCATTTT
>many|TRBV5-1|.|TRBJ2-3
CASSAGSSTDTQYF
TGCGCCAGCAGTGCAGGTTCTAGCACAGATACGCAGTATTTT
>few|TRBV14|.|TRBJ1-4
CASSQGSATNEKLFF
TGTGCCAGCAGCCAAGGCTCAGCGACTAATGAAAAACTGTTTTTT
>few|TRBV7-8|.|TRBJ2-5
CASSSRGRALGETQYF
TGTGCCAGCAGCTCACGGGGACGAGCTCTTGGAGAGACCCAGTACTTC
>many|TRBV7-2|.|TRBJ2-7
CASTRFGTYEQYF
TGTGCCAGCACCCGGTTCGGGACCTACGAGCAGTACTTC
>many|TRBV7-9|TRBD2|TRBJ2-2
CASSPRDYLPGELFF
TGTGCCAGCAGCCCGCGGGACTATCTCCCCGGGGAGCTGTTTTTT
>.|TRBV5-5|.|TRBJ2-3
CASSLGAGPTDTQYF
TGTGCCAGCAGCTTGGGTGCGGGTCCCACAGATACGCAGTATTTT
>.|TRBV11-2|TRBD1|TRBJ1-4
CASSTRPGQGGEKLFF
TGTGCCAGCAGCACCCGCCCGGGACAGGGGGGTGAAAAACTGTTTTTT
>many|TRBV5-6|.|TRBJ2-3
CASSLLRRGHTDTQYF
TGTGCCAGCAGCTTGCTGCGGCGGGGCCACACAGATACGCAGTATTTT
>few|TRBV24-1|TRBD1|TRBJ1-2
CATSDSRTGAGYGYTF
TGTGCCACCAGTGATTCCCGGACAGGGGCGGGCTATGGCTACACCTTC
>.|TRBV28|.|TRBJ1-5
CASSPGPSRTQHF
TGTGCCAGCAGCCCCGGGCCCTCTAGGACCCAGCATTTT
>.|TRBV12-3/TRBV12-4|TRBD1|TRBJ1-1
CASTLGTGGRAFF
TGTGCCAGCACCCTAGGGACAGGGGGCAGAGCTTTCTTT
>.|TRBV24-1|TRBD2|TRBJ2-2
CATSDLRHVLAGGRLGTGELFF
TGTGCCACCAGTGATCTCCGCCACGTACTAGCGGGGGGACGCCTGGGCACCGGGGAGCTGTTTTTT